Following are 32 T cell receptor beta chains from one sample sequenced in a study of T cell responses to AZD1222 COVID-19 vaccine. Data came from immunoSEQ multiplex PCR; TCRdb stores just in-frame clones and leaves some out. The sample contains roughly 120,000 clones, roughly 90% of which appear only once. The sequenced sample was peripheral blood, obtained on day 0 of AZD1222 vaccination. These receptors all come from an adult in good health.

The chain is built from TRBV30 and TRBJ1-1; D gene uncertain. There are 12 residues in the CDR3. Trimming took off 3 bases at V and 4 bases at J, with 9 bases between the two ends. Germline loops: CDR1 GTSNPN, CDR2 SVGIG (reference sequence). CDR3 bases: TGTGCCTGGAGCCCCCCCCGCACTGAAGCTTTCTTT. Amino acid sequence: CAWSPPRTEAFF.

V and J are TRBV5-1 and TRBJ1-2; 8 bases match TRBD1. CDR1 and CDR2 (germline): SGHRS, YFSETQ. This CDR3 is 15 amino acids long. V shed 3 bases and J 5 bases; nucleotides not matched to a gene: 9. The DNA of the CDR3 is TGCGCCAGCAGCTACTCAGGGGGCCCAGATTATGGCTACACCTTC. Residues: CASSYSGGPDYGYTF. The full variable domain, in which reference TRBV5-1 and TRBJ1-2 provide the parts outside the CDR3, is KAGVTQTPRYLIKTRGQQVTLSCSPISGHRSVSWYQQTPGQGLQFLFEYFSETQRNKGNFPGRFSGRQFSNSRSEMNVSTLELGDSALYLCASSYSGGPDYGYTFGSGTRLTVV.

The CDR3 here is CASSQGVGQGGGYTF. The CDR3 nucleotides are TGTGCCAGCAGCCAAGGTGTGGGGCAGGGGGGAGGCTACACCTTC. The chain links TRBV3-1 (or the pseudogene TRBV3-2) to TRBJ1-2, with 7 bases aligning to TRBD1. The V gene end was trimmed by 1 base and the J gene end by 8 bases; junction bases not matched to a gene: 10. Germline lookup yields CDR1 LGHDT and CDR2 YNNKEL (reference sequence). This CDR3 has 15 amino acids.

The chain recombines TRBV28 with TRBJ1-5; the D gene is possibly TRBD1 (6 bases). Per germline, CDR1 MDHEN and CDR2 SYDVKM. The CDR3 spans 13 residues. V shed 8 bases and J shed 6 bases, with 14 bases lying between them. CDR3 loop: CASSGGRGQPQHF. For the CDR3, the DNA is TGTGCCAGCTCCGGAGGCAGGGGTCAGCCCCAGCATTTT.

This sequence joins TRBV19 and TRBJ1-5, with a tentative D call TRBD1 (6 bases). The CDR3 extends over 15 amino acids. V lost 2 bases to trimming and J lost 6 bases, with 14 bases between them. Germline V gene data show CDR1 as LNHDA and CDR2 as SQIVND (reference sequence). The CDR3 sequence is CASSITAGEGQPQHF. Written as DNA, the CDR3 is TGTGCCAGTAGTATAACGGCAGGGGAAGGTCAGCCCCAGCATTTT.

As regards this clone: A junction end diverges from the germline sequence, so it may reflect a read error. J is TRBJ2-1 and V is TRBV19; no firm D call. The CDR3 runs to 11 residues. Per germline, CDR1 LNHDA and CDR2 SQIVND (reference sequence). CDR3 region: CASSIGVEPFF. The CDR3 DNA sequence: TGTGCCAGTAGTATAGGGGTAGAGCCGTTCTTC. Full variable domain (rest looked up from reference TRBV19 and TRBJ2-1): DGGITQSPKYLFRKEGQNVTLSCEQNLNHDAMYWYRQDPGQGLRLIYYSQIVNDFQKGDIAEGYSVSREKKESFPLTVTSAQKNPTAFYLCASSIGVEPFFGPGTRLTVL.

The V call is TRBV29-1, the J call TRBJ2-3; 9 nucleotides align to TRBD1. From germline, CDR1 is SQVTM and CDR2 ANQGSEA. This CDR3 region has 14 residues. Trimming cost V 5 bases and J 4 bases; bases outside gene matches: 7. The CDR3 spells CSVWNRGHADTQYF. As DNA, the CDR3 is TGCAGCGTTTGGAACAGGGGGCACGCAGATACGCAGTATTTT.

The chain links TRBV28 to TRBJ1-4, with a tentative D call TRBD1 (5 bases). The CDR3 loop spans 16 amino acids. The germline V gene has CDR1 MDHEN and CDR2 SYDVKM. V gave up 2 bases and J gave up 10 bases, with 20 bases separating them. The CDR3 loop reads CASSLSQGLTSGKLFF. CDR3 coding DNA: TGTGCCAGCAGTTTAAGTCAGGGTCTCACCTCGGGAAAACTGTTTTTT.

The V gene is TRBV9, the J gene TRBJ1-3; D is possibly TRBD1 (5 bases). CDR1 is SGDLS and CDR2 is YYNGEE in the germline V gene. There are 15 residues in the CDR3. V gave up 4 bases and J gave up 4 bases, with 15 bases separating them. The CDR3, as DNA: TGTGCCAGCAGCCCGAGAGGGGTTCCCGGAAACACCATATATTTT. It codes for CASSPRGVPGNTIYF.

This sequence joins TRBV30 and TRBJ2-1; no firm D call. CDR1 GTSNPN and CDR2 SVGIG come from the germline V gene (reference sequence). The V end was cut by 2 bases, the J end by 5 bases, with 4 bases between. This CDR3 contains 11 residues. DNA of the CDR3: TGTGCCTGGAGTTCGAACAATGAGCAGTTCTTC. Protein: CAWSSNNEQFF. Variable domain in full (rest from reference TRBV30 and TRBJ2-1): SQTIHQWPATLVQPVGSPLSLECTVEGTSNPNLYWYRQAAGRGLQLLFYSVGIGQISSEVPQNLSASRPQDRQFILSSKKLLLSDSGFYLCAWSSNNEQFFGPGTRLTVL.

This clone was detected only once. CDR3 protein: CASSPEARETDTQYF. The CDR3 nucleotides are TGTGCCAGCTCACCGGAGGCGCGGGAAACAGATACGCAGTATTTT. This chain links TRBV18 with TRBJ2-3, with a possible D match to TRBD2 (6 bases). Germline CDR1 is KGHSH and CDR2 is LQKENI. This CDR3 has 15 residues. The V gene lost 3 bases and the J gene lost 3 bases, with 13 bases spanning the gap.

The J gene is TRBJ2-1, the V gene TRBV7-2; tentatively, D is TRBD2 (6 bases). Trimming stripped 1 base from V and 6 bases from J, with 10 bases between. The CDR3 is 14 amino acids. CDR1 and CDR2 (germline): SGHTA, FQGNSA. The CDR3 region has the DNA TGTGCCAGCAGCTTAGGGGGGGTGGTCAATGAGCAGTTCTTC. Residues: CASSLGGVVNEQFF.

The chain combines TRBV29-1 with TRBJ1-2; the D gene is possibly TRBD1 (6 bases). This CDR3 has 16 amino acids. Germline CDR1 is SQVTM and CDR2 is ANQGSEA. V was shortened by 6 bases and J by 3 bases, with 23 bases between the two germline ends. CDR3: CSVGKGGGGIDYGYTF. As DNA, the CDR3 is TGCAGCGTGGGCAAGGGAGGAGGGGGTATAGACTATGGCTACACCTTC.

This clone appeared once. The rearrangement links TRBV20-1 to TRBJ2-2, with 10 bases matching TRBD1. This CDR3 is 17 amino acids long. Germline V gene sequence: CDR1 DFQATT, CDR2 SNEGSKA (reference sequence). With V trimmed by 3 bases and J by 5 bases, 12 bases remained unmatched. Here the CDR3 DNA reads TGCAGTGCTAGTCCCATTCCGGGACAGGGGACGACCGGGGAGCTGTTTTTT. Its translation is CSASPIPGQGTTGELFF.

This clone was counted a few times. The chain is built from TRBV5-1 and TRBJ2-2; 11 nucleotides align to TRBD1. Losses at the gene ends were 2 bases for V and 4 bases for J; bases not matched to a gene: 4. The CDR3 sequence is 16 residues long. Germline lookup yields CDR1 SGHRS and CDR2 YFSETQ. The CDR3 nucleotides read TGCGCCAGCAGCTTATCCGGGACAGGGGGCACCGGGGAGCTGTTTTTT. Encoded protein: CASSLSGTGGTGELFF. Together with reference TRBV5-1 and TRBJ2-2, the CDR3 gives the full variable domain: KAGVTQTPRYLIKTRGQQVTLSCSPISGHRSVSWYQQTPGQGLQFLFEYFSETQRNKGNFPGRFSGRQFSNSRSEMNVSTLELGDSALYLCASSLSGTGGTGELFFGEGSRLTVL.

This chain joins TRBV4-1 and TRBJ1-2, with 11 bases identical to TRBD1. The V gene's germline CDR1 is MGHRA and CDR2 YSYEKL. V lost 7 bases and J lost 0; bases outside the gene matches: 4. The CDR3 is 15 amino acids. CDR3 in amino acids: CASTRDRGANYGYTF. DNA for the CDR3: TGCGCCAGCACCCGGGACAGGGGGGCTAACTATGGCTACACCTTC.

This rearrangement joins TRBV11-2 to TRBJ1-2; D gene unclear. The germline V and J ends were trimmed by 3 bases and 2 bases, with 7 bases remaining between them. From germline, CDR1 is SGHAT and CDR2 FQNNGV. The CDR3 is made up of 13 amino acids. The CDR3 coding sequence is TGTGCCAGCAGCTTCTCACTCAACTATGGCTACACCTTC. It encodes CASSFSLNYGYTF.

V is TRBV12-3 or TRBV12-4 and J is TRBJ2-4; 8 positions agree with TRBD1. After removal of 6 bases from V and 9 bases from J, the junction contained 4 bases not matched to a gene. This CDR3 has 12 residues. The CDR3 sequence is CASRRQGSIQYF. CDR3 DNA sequence: TGTGCCAGCAGAAGACAGGGGAGCATTCAGTACTTC.

J is TRBJ1-3 and V is TRBV27; D unclear. V lost 3 bases and J lost 0, with 21 bases in between. Germline CDR1 and CDR2: MNHEY and SMNVEV (reference sequence). The CDR3 loop spans 19 amino acids. For the CDR3, the DNA is TGTGCCAGCAGTTTCTCAAACCCATCCCATGGCATCTCTGGAAACACCATATATTTT. Protein sequence: CASSFSNPSHGISGNTIYF.

The rearrangement uses TRBV7-2 and TRBJ1-3; TRBD1 is a possible D gene (5 bases). CDR3 length: 16 amino acids. V was pared by 0 bases and J by 2 bases, with 11 bases between. Germline lookup yields CDR1 SGHTA and CDR2 FQGNSA. CDR3 in amino acids: CASSLAGVGAGNTIYF. CDR3 in DNA: TGTGCCAGCAGCTTAGCGGGGGTAGGGGCTGGAAACACCATATATTTT.

V gene TRBV4-2 combines with J gene TRBJ2-3; 12 bases are a match to TRBD1. CDR1 is LGHNA, CDR2 YNFKEQ, per germline. The V and J ends lost 0 bases and 6 bases, in that order; junction bases with no gene match: 7. This CDR3 is built from 17 residues. CDR3 protein: CASSQEFGTGGLDTQYF. In DNA, the CDR3 is TGTGCCAGCAGCCAAGAATTCGGGACAGGGGGCCTGGATACGCAGTATTTT.

The rearrangement uses TRBV30 and TRBJ1-1; D is unresolved. Trimming pared 5 bases from V and 3 bases from J, leaving 7 bases between. The CDR3 spans 11 residues. Germline V gene data show CDR1 as GTSNPN and CDR2 as SVGIG (reference sequence). The CDR3 nucleotides are TGTGCCTGGGCGCAGGACACTGAAGCTTTCTTT. Amino acid sequence: CAWAQDTEAFF.

V and J are TRBV28 and TRBJ1-1; D remains unclear. The CDR3 totals 14 residues. Trimming removed 7 bases at V and 4 bases at J, with 16 bases between. Germline V gene sequence: CDR1 MDHEN, CDR2 SYDVKM. This chain's CDR3 is CASKGVEAATEAFF. The CDR3 region has the DNA TGTGCCAGCAAGGGCGTCGAAGCGGCCACTGAAGCTTTCTTT. The full variable domain, completed using reference TRBV28 and TRBJ1-1, is DVKVTQSSRYLVKRTGEKVFLECVQDMDHENMFWYRQDPGLGLRLIYFSYDVKMKEKGDIPEGYSVSREKKERFSLILESASTNQTSMYLCASKGVEAATEAFFGQGTRLTVV.

In its sample, this clone was seen a few times. The chain recombines TRBV30 with TRBJ1-2; D is ambiguous. CDR3 length: 13 residues. Germline CDR1 and CDR2: GTSNPN and SVGIG (reference sequence). Trimming cost V 0 bases and J 8 bases, with 13 bases left between them. The CDR3 loop reads CAWSVVQDGGYTF. The CDR3 DNA is TGTGCCTGGAGTGTGGTCCAGGACGGCGGCTACACCTTC.

As for this clone: Its ends do not fully match the called genes, so a read error is possible. The gene calls are TRBV6-5 and TRBJ1-1, with D possibly TRBD1 on 5 matching bases. Germline loops: CDR1 MNHEY, CDR2 SVGAGI. CDR3 size: 15 residues. The chain's CDR3 is CTSSRGGSRNTEAFF. DNA of the CDR3: TGCACCAGCTCAAGGGGCGGATCACGGAACACTGAAGCTTTCTTT.

The CDR3 region has the DNA TGTGCCAGCAGCCAAGGGGTCGGGGAGCTGTTTTTT. It codes for CASSQGVGELFF. The chain employs TRBV3-1 (or the pseudogene TRBV3-2) and TRBJ2-2; D unresolved. Trimming shortened V by 1 base and J by 7 bases, and 4 bases separated the two germline ends. From germline, CDR1 is LGHDT and CDR2 YNNKEL (reference sequence). The CDR3 runs 12 residues.

As regards this clone: The sample carries other DNA sequences with the same CDR3. V is TRBV29-1 and J is TRBJ2-3; D unclear. The CDR3 is 10 residues long. CDR1 is SQVTM, CDR2 ANQGSEA, per germline. The V end lost 3 bases, the J end lost 3 bases, and 1 base lay between the germline ends. The CDR3 nucleotides read TGCAGCGTTGATACAGATACGCAGTATTTT. Translated: CSVDTDTQYF.

This chain uses TRBV30 with TRBJ2-5; D may be TRBD1 or TRBD2 (5 bases each). This CDR3 contains 15 residues. Trimming removed 1 base from V and 5 bases from J, with 17 bases in between. From germline, CDR1 is GTSNPN and CDR2 SVGIG (reference sequence). CDR3 loop: CAWSGGSGLGETQYF. The CDR3 DNA follows: TGTGCCTGGAGTGGGGGGTCAGGGCTAGGGGAGACCCAGTACTTC.

The chain combines TRBV4-2 with TRBJ2-7; 13 bases agree with TRBD2. This CDR3 region has 15 residues. J was trimmed by 3 bases and V by 2 bases; bases with no gene match: 1. The V gene's germline CDR1 is LGHNA and CDR2 YNFKEQ. CDR3 nucleotide sequence: TGTGCCAGCAGCCAAAGGACTAGCGGGGGCTACGAGCAGTACTTC. It translates to CASSQRTSGGYEQYF.

This chain connects TRBV6-5 to TRBJ1-5; D gene uncertain. The CDR3 sequence is 15 residues long. Looked up from germline, CDR1 is MNHEY and CDR2 is SVGAGI. Trimming stripped 5 bases from V and 4 bases from J, with 15 bases between. This chain's CDR3 is CASSSRVQKNQPQHF. The DNA for the CDR3 is TGTGCCAGCAGTAGCCGGGTCCAAAAGAATCAGCCCCAGCATTTT.

The chain combines TRBV7-8 with TRBJ2-7; D call uncertain. Per the germline V gene, CDR1 is SGHVS and CDR2 is FQNEAQ. The CDR3 consists of 14 residues. Between the trimmed V and J ends, which lost 7 bases and 3 bases, there was a span of 16 bases. The CDR3: CASTPGRNLYEQYF. DNA for the CDR3: TGTGCCAGCACCCCGGGCAGGAACCTCTACGAGCAGTACTTC.

V usage is TRBV10-3 and J usage is TRBJ2-2, with D possibly being TRBD2 (5 bases). This CDR3 is 14 amino acids long. The germline V gene has CDR1 ENHRY and CDR2 SYGVKD. Trimming left V 8 bases short and J 1 base short, with 11 bases between. The CDR3 DNA sequence: TGTGCCATCCGCGAGGGTCGGAACACCGGGGAGCTGTTTTTT. Protein product: CAIREGRNTGELFF.